The 19 T cell receptor beta chains reported below all come from one sample, sequenced in a study of tumor-infiltrating lymphocytes in primary liver carcinoma. Germline DNA was also extracted, with blood RNA taken from unsorted whole blood. Production of TCR beta cDNA used around 500 ng total RNA together with a constant-region primer. Slightly modified ARM-PCR with three nested multiplex PCR rounds yielded TCR beta libraries. TRBV1-TRBV30 forward primers and a C-beta reverse primer were used in the first two PCR rounds, which each ran for about 10 cycles. TCRdb called the multiplex PCR reads again in MiXCR, with one record for every CDR3 protein. This sample carries about 350,000 distinct CDR3 sequences, less than 75% of them seen once, and the ten largest clones take 6.5%. Sequenced input: peripheral blood. Receptor source: a man between 40 and 49 years old with primary liver carcinoma and hepatitis B virus infection.

Note on this clonotype: The junction and the germline gene differ at one end; a read error may be behind it. The V gene is TRBV5-8, the J gene TRBJ2-1; TRBD1 matches 9 bases. There are 15 residues in the CDR3. Germline CDR1 SGHTS, CDR2 YDEGEE. As DNA, the CDR3 is TGTGCAAGCAGCTATAAGGACAGGGGATACGATGAGCTCTTCTTC. Translation: CASSYKDRGYDELFF.

The CDR3 loop is CASSVAGPYNEQFF. The CDR3 coding sequence is TGTGCCAGCAGTGTAGCAGGGCCCTACAATGAGCAGTTCTTC. The V and J genes are TRBV6-1 and TRBJ2-1; a weak D match, TRBD1 (5 bases). The germline CDR1 and CDR2 sequences are MNHNS and SASEGT. The CDR3 runs 14 residues. Trimming cost V 4 bases and J 2 bases, with 9 bases left between them.

As for this clonotype: The junction shows a germline mismatch at one end, possibly a read error. This chain joins TRBV11-1 and TRBJ2-1; D perhaps matches TRBD2 (6 bases). Germline V lookup: CDR1 SGHAT, CDR2 FQDESV (reference sequence). The CDR3 runs to 15 residues. The CDR3 DNA reads TGTGTCAGCAGCCTTGGACTAACGGAGTACAATGAGCAGTTCTTC. Amino acid sequence: CVSSLGLTEYNEQFF. The full variable domain, with the rest looked up from reference TRBV11-1 and TRBJ2-1, is EAEVAQSPRYKITEKSQAVAFWCDPISGHATLYWYRQILGQGPELLVQFQDESVVDDSQLPKDRFSAERLKGVDSTLKIQPAELGDSAMYLCVSSLGLTEYNEQFFGPGTRLTVL.

On this clonotype: A junction end diverges from the germline sequence, so it may reflect a read error. The rearrangement uses TRBV11-2 and TRBJ1-4, with unresolved D. Germline CDR1 and CDR2: SGHAT and FQNNGV. The CDR3 is made up of 14 amino acids. In DNA, the CDR3 is TGTGACAGCAGCCCTCGTTTGGCTAATGAAAAACTGTCTTTT. It is translated as CDSSPRLANEKLSF.

The sample holds many counts of this clonotype. V gene TRBV14 combines with J gene TRBJ2-1; D remains unclear. The CDR3 totals 12 residues. CDR1 is SGHDN, CDR2 FVKESK, per germline. V lost 0 bases to trimming and J lost 12 bases, with 9 bases between them. Written as DNA, the CDR3 is TGTGCCAGCAGCCAAGAGAGACAAGGGCAGTTCTTC. Its protein is CASSQERQGQFF.

Of note for this clonotype: The conserved phenylalanine or tryptophan is not found at the CDR3 terminus, so this likely reflects a read error. The chain is built from TRBV5-1 and TRBJ2-5, with 7 bases fitting TRBD2. CDR3 length: 14 amino acids. V lost 4 bases, J lost 2 bases, and 5 bases stayed unmatched. CDR1 and CDR2 (germline): SGHRS, YFSETQ. CDR3 sequence reads: CASSPTSEQETQYL. In DNA, the CDR3 is TGCGCCAGCAGCCCCACTAGCGAACAAGAGACCCAGTACCTC.

This clonotype showed up just a few times. The chain recombines TRBV28 with TRBJ2-5; tentatively, D is TRBD2 (6 bases). The CDR3 runs to 13 residues. Per germline, CDR1 MDHEN and CDR2 SYDVKM. V lost 8 bases and J 5 bases, leaving 15 bases between the germline ends. The CDR3 DNA reads as TGTGCCAGCCTTCCTTCGGGGGACGAGACCCAGTACTTC. Its translation: CASLPSGDETQYF.

This clonotype has just a few counts. This rearrangement joins TRBV28 to TRBJ1-2; weak D call: TRBD1 (6 bases). V lost 7 bases and J lost 4, with 19 bases in between. CDR3 length: 15 residues. Germline V CDR1 and CDR2: MDHEN, SYDVKM. Written as DNA, the CDR3 is TGTGCCAGCAATCTACCAGGGGAGTATAGCTATGGCTACACCTTC. Its translation is CASNLPGEYSYGYTF.

As to this clonotype: A much larger clone sits a single nucleotide away, making a read error possible. Because it lacks the conserved phenylalanine or tryptophan at the end, this CDR3 is likely a read error. The chain combines TRBV6-2 or TRBV6-3 with TRBJ2-7; D call uncertain. CDR1 is MNHEY, CDR2 SVGEGT, per germline. The ends were cut back, 6 bases at V and 7 bases at J, with 7 bases in the middle. This CDR3 is 10 amino acids long. CDR3 sequence reads: CASRFREQYS. CDR3 nucleotides: TGTGCCAGCAGGTTTAGGGAGCAGTACTCC.

This sequence joins TRBV11-3 and TRBJ2-1, with 12 nucleotides matching TRBD2. The CDR3 has 19 amino acids. After removal of 0 bases from V and 8 bases from J, the junction contained 14 bases not matched to a gene. Germline loops: CDR1 SGHNT, CDR2 YENEEA. The CDR3 nucleotides read TGTGCCAGCAGCTTAGATTCCCCTGGACTAGCGGGAACTAGGGATGAGCAGTTCTTC. It is translated as CASSLDSPGLAGTRDEQFF.

Only a few counts were recorded for this clonotype. The CDR3 DNA reads as TGTGCCAGCAGCCTTACGGGGGGCACCACAGATACGCAGTATTTT. It yields the protein CASSLTGGTTDTQYF. This sequence joins TRBV11-3 and TRBJ2-3; tentative D call: TRBD2 (7 bases). The germline V gene has CDR1 SGHNT and CDR2 YENEEA. With 5 bases removed from V and 2 bases from J, the gap between germline ends came to 14 bases. CDR3 length equals 15 residues.

About this clonotype itself: At one end, the junction sequence differs from germline, possibly due to a read error. J is TRBJ2-5 and V is TRBV11-2, with 8 bases matching TRBD1. Germline CDR1 reads SGHAT; CDR2 reads FQNNGV. The CDR3 consists of 15 residues. The CDR3 reads CASSFAGQGDEAQYF. CDR3 nucleotide sequence: TGTGCCAGCAGCTTTGCAGGACAGGGAGATGAGGCCCAATACTTC.

Remarks on this clonotype: With a much larger clone just one base away, this may be a read error. The chain recombines TRBV7-8 with TRBJ2-1, with TRBD2 as a possible D gene (6 bases). This CDR3 comprises 14 residues. Looked up from germline, CDR1 is SGHVS and CDR2 is FQNEAQ. CDR3 bases: TGTGCCAGCAGCGGAAGACTAGACTACAATGAGCGGTTCTTC. Protein: CASSGRLDYNERFF.

Worth noting for this clonotype: As the CDR3 is not closed by the conserved phenylalanine or tryptophan, this likely results from a read error. The rearrangement uses TRBV29-1 and TRBJ2-5; no reliable D call. The CDR3 is 13 amino acids. V shed 7 bases and J shed 2 bases, with 14 bases lying between them. Germline values: CDR1 SQVTM, CDR2 ANQGSEA. The CDR3, as DNA: TGCAGCGCAGACCTGCTGAGTCAAGAGACCCAGTACTCC. Translating it yields CSADLLSQETQYS.

About this clonotype itself: A single base separates this from a much larger clone, so it may be a read error. V and J are TRBV12-3 or TRBV12-4 and TRBJ2-4; D might be TRBD1 (5 bases). V lost 7 bases and J 1 base, leaving 17 bases between the germline ends. This CDR3 has 16 amino acids. CDR3: CASTPSGQDAKNIQYF. The CDR3 DNA sequence: TGTGCCAGCACCCCCTCCGGACAAGATGCCAAAAACATTCAGTACTTC.

This clonotype occurred many times. The chain couples TRBV30 to TRBJ2-5, with 11 nucleotides matching TRBD2. V shed 5 bases and J 7 bases; nucleotides not matched to a gene: 12. This CDR3 region has 15 residues. CDR1 GTSNPN and CDR2 SVGIG come from the germline V gene (reference sequence). CDR3 DNA: TGTGCCTGGGCCTCACTAGCGGGAGATATGCGGACCCAGTACTTC. It is translated as CAWASLAGDMRTQYF.

The chain couples TRBV29-1 to TRBJ2-5; possibly TRBD1 for D (5 bases). The germline gives CDR1 SQVTM, CDR2 ANQGSEA. V was clipped by 4 bases and J by 5 bases, with 17 bases between them. The CDR3 runs 14 residues. This CDR3 reads CSVGTRVLGETQYF. The CDR3 coding sequence is TGCAGCGTTGGAACCAGGGTGCTAGGTGAGACCCAGTACTTC.

Here the CDR3 reads CAGWTGTSGRSYNEQFF. In DNA form, the CDR3 reads TGTGCCGGATGGACCGGGACTAGCGGGAGGTCCTACAATGAGCAGTTCTTC. The chain employs TRBV30 and TRBJ2-1; TRBD2 agrees at 15 bases. Per germline, CDR1 GTSNPN and CDR2 SVGIG (reference sequence). V shed 8 bases, J shed 1 base, and the junction held 9 bases outside the gene matches. The CDR3 length is 17 residues. Full variable domain (rest looked up from reference TRBV30 and TRBJ2-1): SQTIHQWPATLVQPVGSPLSLECTVEGTSNPNLYWYRQAAGRGLQLLFYSVGIGQISSEVPQNLSASRPQDRQFILSSKKLLLSDSGFYLCAGWTGTSGRSYNEQFFGPGTRLTVL.

This clonotype has ten or more counts. The CDR3 reads CASSLGQTGRDTQYF. The DNA for the CDR3 is TGTGCCAGCAGCTTAGGCCAAACGGGGAGAGATACGCAGTATTTT. The chain employs TRBV11-2 and TRBJ2-3; TRBD2 is a possible D gene (5 bases). The length of the CDR3 is 15 residues. Trimming shortened V by 1 base and J by 5 bases, and 13 bases separated the two germline ends. CDR1 SGHAT and CDR2 FQNNGV come from the germline V gene.